This entry lists 6 T cell receptor beta chains sequenced from one sample in a study of T-cell reconstitution after alpha-beta-depleted transplantation in children. Using unique molecular identifiers, the investigators prepared the TCRbeta library. MiXCR, run by TCRdb on the PCR reads, gives a single entry per CDR3 protein. The top ten hold under 15% of the sample, which has around 180,000 distinct CDR3 sequences, roughly 11% seen once. Specimen: PBMCs, collected before TCRalphabeta/CD19-depleted stem cell transplant. The receptors were sampled from a boy younger than 10 with acute myeloid leukemia, due to receive a stem cell transplant.

This clonotype was seen a handful of times. A much larger clone lies one base from this, so it may be a read error. The chain has TRBV20-1 and TRBJ2-5; 13 bases agree with TRBD2. This CDR3 is 16 amino acids long. Germline loops: CDR1 DFQATT, CDR2 SNEGSKA (reference sequence). CDR3 amino acids: CCVQATSGGIRETQYF. The CDR3 nucleotides read TGCTGTGTTCAAGCGACTAGCGGGGGGATCCGAGAGACCCAGTACTTC.

Points on this clonotype: This clone may be a read error of a much larger clone one base away. The chain has TRBV20-1 and TRBJ2-1; TRBD2 is a possible D gene (7 bases). Germline V gene sequence: CDR1 DFQATT, CDR2 SNEGSKA (reference sequence). The CDR3 is 16 residues long. Between the trimmed V and J ends, which lost 6 bases and 0 bases, there was a span of 18 bases. CDR3 in DNA: TGCAGTGCAGAGGAGGGGGGGGCGCCCTCCTACAATGAGCAGTTCTTC. This gives the protein CSAEEGGAPSYNEQFF.

This chain uses TRBV25-1 with TRBJ2-1; D possibly matches TRBD1 or TRBD2 (7 bases each). The length of the CDR3 is 18 residues. V lost 3 bases, J lost 7 bases, and 25 bases lay in between. Germline assignment: CDR1 MGHDK and CDR2 SYGVNS. CDR3 sequence (DNA): TGTGCCAGCAGTGATCGGATAAGCCCCGACAGGGAGGGAAATGAGCAGTTCTTC. It codes for CASSDRISPDREGNEQFF.

Many counts were recorded for this clonotype. The V gene is TRBV5-5, the J gene TRBJ2-7; D unclear. Germline CDR1 and CDR2: SGHKS and YYEKEE (reference sequence). The CDR3 sequence is 13 residues long. Deletions cut 0 bases from V and 7 bases from J, with 11 bases between. The CDR3, as DNA: TGTGCCAGCAGCTTGGTCCCGGTAGGGGAGCAGTACGTC. This translates into CASSLVPVGEQYV.

This clonotype has at least ten counts. CDR3 region: CASSYFSGTGGSRNSPLHF. In DNA, the CDR3 is TGTGCCAGCAGTTACTTTTCCGGGACAGGGGGTAGTAGGAATTCACCCCTCCACTTT. This chain uses TRBV6-5 with TRBJ1-6; TRBD1 matches 11 bases. The germline V gene has CDR1 MNHEY and CDR2 SVGAGI. V lost 1 base to trimming and J lost 7 bases; unmatched junction nucleotides: 12. The CDR3 extends over 19 amino acids.

This clonotype was recorded many times. The V call is TRBV6-1, the J call TRBJ2-3; a weak D match, TRBD2 (6 bases). The CDR3 runs 13 residues. V was clipped by 6 bases and J by 2 bases, with 9 bases between them. The germline gives CDR1 MNHNS, CDR2 SASEGT. CDR3 amino acids: CASRGGPTDTQYF. CDR3 DNA sequence: TGTGCCAGCAGAGGAGGGCCCACAGATACGCAGTATTTT.